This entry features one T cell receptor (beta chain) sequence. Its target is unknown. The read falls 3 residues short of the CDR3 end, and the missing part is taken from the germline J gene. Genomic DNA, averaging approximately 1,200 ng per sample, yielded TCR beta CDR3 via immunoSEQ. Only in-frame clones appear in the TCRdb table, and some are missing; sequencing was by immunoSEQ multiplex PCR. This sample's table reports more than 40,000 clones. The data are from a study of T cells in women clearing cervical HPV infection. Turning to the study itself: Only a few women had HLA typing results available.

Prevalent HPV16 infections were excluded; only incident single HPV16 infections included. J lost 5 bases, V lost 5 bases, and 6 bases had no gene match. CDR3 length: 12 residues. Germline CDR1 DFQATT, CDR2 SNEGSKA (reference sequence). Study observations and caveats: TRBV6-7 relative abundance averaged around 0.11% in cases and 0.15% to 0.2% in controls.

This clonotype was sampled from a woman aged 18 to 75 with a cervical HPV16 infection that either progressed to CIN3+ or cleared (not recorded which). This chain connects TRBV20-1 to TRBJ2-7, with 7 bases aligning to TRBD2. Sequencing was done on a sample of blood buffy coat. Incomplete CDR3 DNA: TGCAGTGCTGGACGGCGGGAGCACGAG. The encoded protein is CSAGRREHE. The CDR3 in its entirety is CSAGRREHEQYF.